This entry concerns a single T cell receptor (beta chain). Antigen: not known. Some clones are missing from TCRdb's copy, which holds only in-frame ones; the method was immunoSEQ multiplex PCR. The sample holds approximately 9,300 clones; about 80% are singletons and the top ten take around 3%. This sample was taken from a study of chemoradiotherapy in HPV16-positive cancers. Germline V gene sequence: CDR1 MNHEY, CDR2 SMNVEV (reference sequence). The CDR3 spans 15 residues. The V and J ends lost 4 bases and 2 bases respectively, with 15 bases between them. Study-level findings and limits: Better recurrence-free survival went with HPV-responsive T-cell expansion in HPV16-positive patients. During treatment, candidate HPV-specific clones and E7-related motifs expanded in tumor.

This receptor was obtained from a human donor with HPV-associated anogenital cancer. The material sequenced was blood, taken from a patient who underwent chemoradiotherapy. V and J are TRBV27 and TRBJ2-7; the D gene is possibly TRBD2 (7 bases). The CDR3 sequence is CASSSQGGDAYEQYF. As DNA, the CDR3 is TGTGCCAGCAGTTCCCAAGGGGGGGATGCCTACGAGCAGTACTTC.